Presented here are 8 T cell receptor beta chains from one specimen sequenced in a study of blood T cells in healthy people across ages. A sample-barcoded 5' primer and a J-beta primer mix were used in a second PCR of roughly 7 to 11 cycles. TCRdb processed the 5' RACE reads anew with MiXCR; each CDR3 protein has one entry. Here the sample spans about a million distinct CDR3 sequences, under 40% being singletons. Sequenced input: blood. The source is a man aged 18 to 30 in good health.

This sequence joins TRBV4-3 and TRBJ2-5; the match to TRBD2 covers 7 bases. The J call could be wrong; TRBJ2-7 is a better fit for the DNA end. This CDR3 has 16 residues. The germline V gene encodes CDR1 LGHNA and CDR2 YSLEER. The CDR3 DNA reads as TGCGCCAGCAGCCAGATCGCAAGCGGGAAATCCTACGAGCAGTACTTC. Translation gives CASSQIASGKSYEQYF.

A note on this clonotype: A much larger clone is a single base away; this may be a read error. The V and J genes are TRBV13 and TRBJ2-3; D unclear. The V end was cut by 2 bases, the J end by 2 bases, with 11 bases between. Germline CDR1 PRHDT, CDR2 FYEKMQ (reference sequence). The CDR3 covers 15 residues. CDR3 nucleotide sequence: TGTGCCAGCAGCTTATCGCCAGCGACCACAGATACGCAGTATTTT. Amino acids: CASSLSPATTDTQYF.

In this sample, this clonotype turned up many times. This chain connects TRBV27 to TRBJ1-2; tentatively, D is TRBD1 (5 bases). Germline assignment: CDR1 MNHEY and CDR2 SMNVEV (reference sequence). Trimming removed 8 bases from V and 2 bases from J, with 24 bases in between. The CDR3 covers 17 residues. In DNA, the CDR3 is TGTGCCAGCTCCCCCGGGGACCACTCCAGCCAGAACTATGGCTACACCTTC. Its translation is CASSPGDHSSQNYGYTF.

This chain connects TRBV27 to TRBJ1-4, with D perhaps matching TRBD1 (5 bases). The germline CDR1 and CDR2 sequences are MNHEY and SMNVEV (reference sequence). The CDR3 covers 15 residues. V was cut by 1 base and J by 2 bases, with 8 bases left in between. This chain's CDR3 is CASSLWGETNEKLFF. In DNA form, the CDR3 reads TGTGCCAGCAGTTTATGGGGGGAGACTAATGAAAAACTGTTTTTT.

As for this clonotype: This may be a read error, as it is one base from a much larger clone. The chain recombines TRBV2 with TRBJ1-2; D uncertain. There are 14 residues in the CDR3. Germline V gene data show CDR1 as SNHLY and CDR2 as FYNNEI. V shed 3 bases and J shed 6 bases, with 14 bases lying between them. This CDR3 reads CASSEGGRNDGYTF. The CDR3, as DNA: TGTGCCAGCAGTGAGGGCGGTCGAAACGATGGCTACACCTTC.

This chain uses TRBV6-5 with TRBJ2-3, with D possibly being TRBD2 (6 bases). This CDR3 comprises 14 residues. Germline values: CDR1 MNHEY, CDR2 SVGAGI. The germline V and J ends were trimmed by 7 bases and 3 bases, with 14 bases remaining between them. The CDR3 is CASTKRAATDTQYF. The CDR3 bases are TGTGCCAGCACGAAGCGGGCGGCTACAGATACGCAGTATTTT.

V and J are TRBV6-2 or TRBV6-3 and TRBJ2-1; unclear D gene. CDR1 is MNHEY and CDR2 is SVGEGT in the germline V gene. There are 15 residues in the CDR3. Trimming cost V 4 bases and J 7 bases, with 17 bases left between them. The CDR3 region is CASSSSISPANEQFF. The CDR3 DNA follows: TGTGCCAGCAGTTCCTCCATATCCCCCGCGAATGAGCAGTTCTTC.

This clonotype occurred a few times. This rearrangement joins TRBV20-1 to TRBJ2-6; D is unresolved. The V gene's germline CDR1 is DFQATT and CDR2 SNEGSKA (reference sequence). V lost 3 bases and J 0 bases, leaving 12 bases between the germline ends. The CDR3 consists of 16 residues. DNA for the CDR3: TGCAGTGCTAGTGTCAAGGTACTCTCTGGGGCCAACGTCCTGACTTTC. Translated, it gives CSASVKVLSGANVLTF.